This TCR beta chain is from a study of shared clonotypes between healthy human individuals. Method: immunoSEQ multiplex PCR; TCRdb's copy keeps in-frame clones and lacks some. Of hundreds of thousands of clones in the sample, about three quarters were seen once. For unsorted samples, genomic DNA was extracted from around 88 million PBMCs. This CDR3 is 14 amino acids long. CDR1 is KGHSH, CDR2 LQKENI, per germline. The ends lost 4 bases at V and 6 bases at J; junction bases unmatched: 6. The clonotype was recovered from a woman aged 40 to 50 in good health. Some clones in this sample may be carry-over from other donors' samples. The sequenced material came from PBMCs. V gene TRBV18 combines with J gene TRBJ2-4, with 7 bases aligning to TRBD1. This chain's CDR3 is CASSHDREGNIQYF. The DNA of the CDR3 is TGTGCCAGCTCACACGACAGGGAAGGAAACATTCAGTACTTC. The full variable domain, completed using reference TRBV18 and TRBJ2-4, is NAGVMQNPRHLVRRRGQEARLRCSPMKGHSHVYWYRQLPEEGLKFMVYLQKENIIDESGMPKERFSAEFPKEGPSILRIQQVVRGDSAAYFCASSHDREGNIQYFGAGTRLSVL.